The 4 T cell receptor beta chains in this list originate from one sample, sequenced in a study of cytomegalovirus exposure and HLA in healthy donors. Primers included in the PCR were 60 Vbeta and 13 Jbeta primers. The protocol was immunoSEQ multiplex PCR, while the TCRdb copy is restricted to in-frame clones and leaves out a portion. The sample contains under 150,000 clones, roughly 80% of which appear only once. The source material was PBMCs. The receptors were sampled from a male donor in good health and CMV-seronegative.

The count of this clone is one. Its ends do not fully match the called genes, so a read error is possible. Here the CDR3 reads CASSPGQWEDEQYF. CDR3 bases: TGTGCCAGCAGTCCGGGACAGTGGGAGGACGAGCAGTACTTT. The chain joins TRBV27 to TRBJ2-7, with D tentatively TRBD1 (7 bases). Germline assignment: CDR1 MNHEY and CDR2 SMNVEV (reference sequence). CDR3 length: 14 residues.

The CDR3 DNA follows: TGTGCCAGCAGCCAGTGGACTAGCGGGAGGAGGGAGACCCAGTACTTC. Translating it yields CASSQWTSGRRETQYF. The rearrangement joins TRBV14 to TRBJ2-5; the match to TRBD2 covers 14 bases. The CDR3 is 16 amino acids. V shed 3 bases and J 5 bases; nucleotides not matched to a gene: 5. Per the germline V gene, CDR1 is SGHDN and CDR2 is FVKESK.

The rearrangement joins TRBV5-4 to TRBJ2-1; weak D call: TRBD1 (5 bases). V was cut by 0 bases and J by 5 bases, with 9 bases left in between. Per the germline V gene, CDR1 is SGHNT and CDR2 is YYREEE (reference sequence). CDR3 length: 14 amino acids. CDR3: CASSLEGLNNEQFF. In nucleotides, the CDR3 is TGTGCCAGCAGCTTGGAGGGGCTGAACAATGAGCAGTTCTTC.

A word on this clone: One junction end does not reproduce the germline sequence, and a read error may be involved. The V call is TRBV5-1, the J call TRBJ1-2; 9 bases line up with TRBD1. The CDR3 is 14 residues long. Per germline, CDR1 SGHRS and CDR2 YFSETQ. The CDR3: CASSLGTGLYGHTF. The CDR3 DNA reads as TGCGCCAGCAGCTTAGGGACAGGGCTCTATGGCCACACCTTC.